This entry features one T cell receptor (beta chain) sequence. Its antigen remains undetermined. At one end, the junction sequence differs from germline, possibly due to a read error. Whole blood was collected in K2EDTA tubes by collaborating institutions according to the institutions' own protocols. For TCRbeta analysis, collaborators shipped samples as frozen whole blood, isolated PBMCs, or DNA extracted from either of those sample types. In the germline V gene, CDR1 corresponds to SGHDN and CDR2 to FVKESK. The CDR3 sequence holds 15 residues, the cysteine and phenylalanine included. The sequence is cut down to CDR3 DNA, 45 bases in frame from base 1. This sample was included in a study of blood T cell repertoires in COVID-19 (dated by TCRdb to the early 2020s). A note on the overall study: Collaborator samples came from the United States, Italy and Spain and covered acute and convalescent phases of COVID-19. The prospective study material was composed of cDNA or gDNA derived from T cells, B-cell-depleted T cells, or PBMCs. The dataset comprised deeply sampled blood TCRbeta repertoires from subjects exposed to, actively infected with, or recovered from COVID-19. A freely available public database, intended as a resource for researchers studying the immune response to SARS-CoV-2, is where the repertoires were released. Samples were obtained from the ongoing ImmuneRACE study (first 160 participants) and from over 1,000 subjects provided by 6 global collaborators. Sample metadata almost always included a de-identified subject ID, COVID-19 status, age in years and sex. Where available, HLA class I and class II types were taken from metadata supplied by the sample provider and were not determined by assay-based typing. Results and caveats for the whole study, not just this receptor: The quantity of clinical and demographic metadata differed by source and by participant and was supplied without curation.

TCRbeta CDR3 regions were amplified from genomic DNA by means of the immunoSEQ Assay, a bias-controlled multiplex PCR. Processing in the source paper ran as follows. Within the assay, amplification of reference gene primers was used to estimate how many nucleated cells each sample contained. To quantify the absolute abundance of each unique TCRbeta CDR3 rearrangement, sequence reads were collapsed and filtered. For each sample, productive Simpson clonality was calculated as the square root of Simpson's diversity index over productive rearrangements. TCRdb carries this immuneACCESS record with in-frame sequences only. Its versions omit some clonotypes, under half of them owing to an unresolved V gene in the studies checked, with the rest unexplained. V and J calls and clone size are copied from that table; D and trimming were computed from the DNA. In this sample the table shows fewer than 250,000 clones, less than 90% of which occur a single time. Clones ranked in the top ten supply about 2.2% of the sample.

This clonotype originated in a woman between 45 and 60 years old with acute or convalescent COVID-19. The chain links TRBV14 with TRBJ2-7; 11 junctional bases match TRBD2. Material for sequencing was peripheral blood. This receptor carries the CDR3 CASSQVAGGRGEQYF. The DNA sequence follows: TGTGCCAGCAGTCAAGTAGCGGGAGGGCGGGGTGAGCAGTACTTC.